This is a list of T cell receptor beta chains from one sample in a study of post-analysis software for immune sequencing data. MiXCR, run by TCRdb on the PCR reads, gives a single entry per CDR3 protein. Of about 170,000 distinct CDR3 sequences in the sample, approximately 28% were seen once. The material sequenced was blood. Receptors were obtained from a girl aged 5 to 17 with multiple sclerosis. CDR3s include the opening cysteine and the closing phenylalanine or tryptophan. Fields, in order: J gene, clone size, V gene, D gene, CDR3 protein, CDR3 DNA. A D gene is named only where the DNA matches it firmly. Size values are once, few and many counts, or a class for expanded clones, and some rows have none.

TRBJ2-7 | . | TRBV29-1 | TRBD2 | CSVGGDLNSYEQYF | TGCAGCGTGGGGGGGGATCTCAACTCTTACGAGCAGTACTTC
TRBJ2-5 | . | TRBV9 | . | CASSVDGGGGQQYF | TGTGCCAGCAGCGTAGATGGAGGGGGGGGTCAGCAGTACTTC
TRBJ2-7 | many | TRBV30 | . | CASGTLGDYEQYF | TGTGCCTCCGGGACCCTGGGGGACTACGAGCAGTACTTC
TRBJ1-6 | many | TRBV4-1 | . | CASSQGLAGLNSPLHF | TGCGCCAGCAGCCAAGGATTAGCGGGCCTAAACTCACCCCTCCACTTT
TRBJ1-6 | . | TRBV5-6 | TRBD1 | CASSFDRGHSPLHF | TGTGCCAGCAGCTTCGACAGGGGGCATTCACCCCTCCACTTT
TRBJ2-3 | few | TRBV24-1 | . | CATSGGADTQYF | TGTGCCACCAGTGGCGGGGCAGATACGCAGTATTTT
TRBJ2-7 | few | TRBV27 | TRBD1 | CASSPRGQESYEQYF | TGTGCCAGCAGTCCCCGGGGACAGGAGTCCTACGAGCAGTACTTC
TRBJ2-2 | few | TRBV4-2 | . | CASSQVEGGELFF | TGTGCCAGCAGCCAAGTTGAAGGCGGGGAGCTGTTTTTT
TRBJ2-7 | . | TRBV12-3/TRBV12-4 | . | CASSWSSGPREEQYF | TGTGCCAGCAGTTGGTCCTCGGGACCCAGAGAGGAGCAGTACTTC
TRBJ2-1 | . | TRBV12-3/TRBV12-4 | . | CASSFNSYDEQFF | TGTGCCAGCAGTTTCAACAGCTACGATGAGCAGTTCTTC
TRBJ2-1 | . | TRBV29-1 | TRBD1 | CSGRDSYNEQFF | TGCAGCGGCCGGGACAGCTACAATGAGCAGTTCTTC
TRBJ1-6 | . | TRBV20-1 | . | CSAPVPQGRGSPLHF | TGCAGTGCACCCGTTCCCCAGGGACGCGGGTCACCCCTCCACTTT
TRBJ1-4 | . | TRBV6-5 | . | CASSYLMSGSGEKLFF | TGTGCCAGCAGTTACCTTATGTCCGGGTCCGGGGAAAAACTGTTTTTT
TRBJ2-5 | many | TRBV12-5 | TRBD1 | CASGFRDRVPETQYF | TGTGCTAGTGGTTTCCGGGACAGGGTACCAGAGACCCAGTACTTC
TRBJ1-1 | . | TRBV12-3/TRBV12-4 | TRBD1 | CASLTRGRGVTEAFF | TGTGCCAGCTTGACTCGGGGCAGGGGGGTTACTGAAGCTTTCTTT
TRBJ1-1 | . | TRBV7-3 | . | CASSLLGRETEAFF | TGTGCCAGCAGCTTATTAGGGCGGGAGACTGAAGCTTTCTTT
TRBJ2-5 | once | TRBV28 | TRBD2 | CASSPKPGLAGNNEQYF | TGTGCCAGCAGTCCTAAGCCCGGACTAGCGGGGAACAATGAGCAGTACTTC
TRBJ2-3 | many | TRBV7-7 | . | CASSVSWDTDTQYF | TGTGCTAGCAGCGTGTCATGGGACACAGATACGCAGTATTTT
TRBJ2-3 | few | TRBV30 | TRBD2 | CACLREGLTDTQYF | TGTGCCTGCCTTCGGGAGGGTTTGACAGATACGCAGTATTTT
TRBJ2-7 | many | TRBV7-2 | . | CASSHMGVYEQYF | TGTGCCAGCAGCCATATGGGGGTGTACGAGCAGTACTTC
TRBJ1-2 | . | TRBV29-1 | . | CSVSTGRDSYGYTF | TGCAGCGTTTCAACAGGACGGGATTCCTATGGCTACACCTTC
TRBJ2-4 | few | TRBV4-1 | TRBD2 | CASSPTGTSQNIQYF | TGCGCCAGCAGCCCTACTGGGACTAGTCAAAACATTCAGTACTTC
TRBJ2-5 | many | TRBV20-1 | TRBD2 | CSAREIAGRETQYF | TGCAGTGCTAGGGAAATAGCGGGAAGAGAGACCCAGTACTTC
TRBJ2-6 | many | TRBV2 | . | CASSVQPSGANVLTF | TGTGCCAGCAGTGTACAGCCCTCTGGGGCCAACGTCCTGACTTTC
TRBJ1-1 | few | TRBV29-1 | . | CSANPGNTEAFF | TGCAGCGCTAATCCCGGGAACACTGAAGCTTTCTTT
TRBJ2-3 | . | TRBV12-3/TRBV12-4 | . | CASSSGTSASTDVQYF | TGTGCCAGCAGTTCCGGGACTTCAGCTAGCACAGATGTGCAGTATTTT
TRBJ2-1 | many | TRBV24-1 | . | CATSAGTQIYNEQFF | TGTGCCACCAGTGCCGGGACCCAAATCTACAATGAGCAGTTCTTC
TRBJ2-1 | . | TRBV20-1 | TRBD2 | CSGEMGLAGERGEQFF | TGCAGTGGAGAGATGGGGCTAGCGGGAGAAAGGGGTGAGCAGTTCTTC
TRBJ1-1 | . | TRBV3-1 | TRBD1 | CASSHGTGRYITEAFF | TGTGCCAGCAGCCACGGGACAGGGCGGTACATCACTGAAGCTTTCTTT
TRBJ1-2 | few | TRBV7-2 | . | CASSSTGVWGQRYTF | TGTGCCAGCAGCTCCACCGGGGTCTGGGGGCAGCGCTACACCTTC
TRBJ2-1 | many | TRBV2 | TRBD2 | CATGPAGVNEQFF | TGTGCCACGGGGCCAGCGGGAGTCAATGAGCAGTTCTTC
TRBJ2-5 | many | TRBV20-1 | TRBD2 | CSARKASGRETQYF | TGCAGTGCTAGGAAGGCTAGCGGGAGGGAGACCCAGTACTTC
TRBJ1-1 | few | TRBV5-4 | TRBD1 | CASTQGGLMNTEAFF | TGTGCCAGCACCCAGGGGGGTCTCATGAACACTGAAGCTTTCTTT
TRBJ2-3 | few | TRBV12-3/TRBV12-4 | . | CASSLFADTQYF | TGTGCCAGCAGTTTATTTGCAGATACGCAGTATTTT
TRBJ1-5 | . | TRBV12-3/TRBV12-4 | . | CASSDPGRGGNQPQHF | TGTGCCAGCAGTGACCCAGGGCGCGGGGGCAATCAGCCCCAGCATTTT
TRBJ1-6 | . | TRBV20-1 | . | CSAIDSYNSPLHF | TGCAGTGCTATAGACAGCTATAATTCACCCCTCCACTTT
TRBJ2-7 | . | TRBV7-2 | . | CASRPSSGAYEQYF | TGTGCCAGCAGACCCTCGAGTGGGGCCTACGAGCAGTACTTC
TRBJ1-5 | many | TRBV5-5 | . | CASSWSGGIDQPQHF | TGTGCCAGCAGTTGGTCCGGGGGTATAGATCAGCCCCAGCATTTT
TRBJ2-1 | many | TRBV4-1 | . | CASSQGLSKFF | TGCGCCAGCAGCCAAGGACTCTCTAAGTTCTTC
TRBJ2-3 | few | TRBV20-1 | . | CSAITAASADTQYF | TGCAGTGCCATTACAGCCGCTAGCGCAGATACGCAGTATTTT
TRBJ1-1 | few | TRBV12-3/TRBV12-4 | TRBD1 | CASSYGDRGKTEAFF | TGTGCCAGCAGTTACGGAGACAGGGGAAAGACTGAAGCTTTCTTT
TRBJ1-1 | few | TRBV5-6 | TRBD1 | CASSVGDSHYTEAFF | TGTGCCAGCAGCGTAGGGGACAGTCATTACACTGAAGCTTTCTTT
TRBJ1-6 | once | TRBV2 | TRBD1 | CASTGGQYLHF | TGTGCCAGCACAGGGGGACAGTACCTCCACTTT
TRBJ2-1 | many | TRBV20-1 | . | CSAPKGGEQFF | TGCAGTGCGCCCAAGGGTGGTGAGCAGTTCTTC
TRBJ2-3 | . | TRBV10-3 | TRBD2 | CTIAKTSGSTTDTQYF | TGTACCATCGCCAAAACTAGCGGGAGTACCACAGATACGCAGTATTTT
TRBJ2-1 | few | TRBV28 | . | CASSPGTTWFF | TGTGCCAGCAGCCCCGGGACAACCTGGTTCTTC